Following are 17 T cell receptor beta chains from one sample sequenced in a study of T cell responses to AZD1222 COVID-19 vaccine. Sequencing was performed with immunoSEQ multiplex PCR; in TCRdb, only in-frame clones are kept and a portion is missing. The sample lists around 100,000 clones; roughly 85% were seen once. The specimen comprised peripheral blood, sampled 28 days after the second AZD1222 dose. The receptors come from an adult who received the AZD1222 COVID-19 vaccine.

This sequence joins TRBV5-1 and TRBJ2-2, with TRBD2 identical over 14 bases. Germline CDR1 reads SGHRS; CDR2 reads YFSETQ. V shed 4 bases, J shed 6 bases, and the junction held 2 bases outside the gene matches. The CDR3 loop spans 15 amino acids. In nucleotides, the CDR3 is TGCGCCAGCAGCACGGGACTAGCGGGAGCCGGGGAGCTGTTTTTT. Protein sequence: CASSTGLAGAGELFF.

This chain connects TRBV28 to TRBJ1-2; tentative D call: TRBD1 (5 bases). Germline V gene data show CDR1 as MDHEN and CDR2 as SYDVKM. The CDR3 spans 12 residues. Trimming shortened V by 3 bases and J by 6 bases, and 8 bases separated the two germline ends. CDR3 nucleotide sequence: TGTGCCAGCAGTTTTGGGGGTAATGGCTACACCTTC. This encodes CASSFGGNGYTF.

This chain uses TRBV7-8 with TRBJ1-1; TRBD1 agrees at 8 bases. The CDR3 runs 16 residues. Germline CDR1 and CDR2: SGHVS and FQNEAQ. Unmatched junction bases numbered 14, after V lost 4 bases and J lost 7 bases. DNA for the CDR3: TGTGCCAGCAGCTCCCTGGGCGGACAGGGCTTCGGTGAAGCTTTCTTT. This encodes CASSSLGGQGFGEAFF.

The chain uses TRBV10-3 and TRBJ2-3; D gene uncertain. Germline CDR1 reads ENHRY; CDR2 reads SYGVKD. Trimming left V 1 base short and J 5 bases short, with 1 base between. This CDR3 has 11 residues. CDR3 in DNA: TGTGCCATCAGTGAGTTAGATACGCAGTATTTT. It translates to CAISELDTQYF.

The rearrangement joins TRBV3-1 (or the pseudogene TRBV3-2) to TRBJ2-7; D not resolved. The germline V gene encodes CDR1 LGHDT and CDR2 YNNKEL (reference sequence). CDR3 length: 12 residues. V was trimmed by 2 bases and J by 0 bases, leaving 2 bases between them. CDR3 sequence reads: CASSQLSYEQYF. In nucleotides, the CDR3 is TGTGCCAGCAGCCAACTCTCCTACGAGCAGTACTTC.

CDR3 loop: CATSREAGSTDTQYF. CDR3 coding DNA: TGTGCCACCAGCAGAGAGGCGGGTAGCACAGATACGCAGTATTTT. The chain is built from TRBV15 and TRBJ2-3; TRBD2 is a possible D gene (5 bases). V lost 0 bases, J lost 0 bases, and 7 bases lay in between. CDR1 LNHNV and CDR2 YYDKDF come from the germline V gene (reference sequence). This CDR3 contains 15 residues.

J is TRBJ2-1 and V is TRBV19; 9 bases line up with TRBD2. Germline CDR1 is LNHDA and CDR2 is SQIVND (reference sequence). The V and J ends lost 3 bases and 5 bases, in that order; junction bases with no gene match: 11. The CDR3 is 17 residues long. DNA for the CDR3: TGTGCCAGTAGTATCGGACGGAGACTAGCGGACCACAATGAGCAGTTCTTC. It is translated as CASSIGRRLADHNEQFF.

This chain links TRBV2 with TRBJ1-3; D perhaps matches TRBD1 (5 bases). The V gene's germline CDR1 is SNHLY and CDR2 FYNNEI. With 5 bases removed from V and 4 bases from J, the gap between germline ends came to 15 bases. This CDR3 has 15 residues. CDR3 DNA sequence: TGTGCCAGCAGTCCACAGACAGTCCCCGGAAACACCATATATTTT. Amino acid sequence: CASSPQTVPGNTIYF.

The J gene is TRBJ2-1, the V gene TRBV7-9; 7 bases agree with TRBD2. The CDR3 covers 16 residues. Trimming at V came to 1 base and at J to 6 bases, leaving 9 bases not matched to a gene. The germline V gene encodes CDR1 SEHNR and CDR2 FQNEAQ (reference sequence). CDR3 protein: CASSLGGRASLNEQFF. In DNA, the CDR3 is TGTGCCAGCAGCTTAGGGGGGAGGGCCTCTCTCAATGAGCAGTTCTTC.

The chain uses TRBV27 and TRBJ2-7; the D is unclear. Germline CDR1 is MNHEY and CDR2 is SMNVEV (reference sequence). This CDR3 comprises 12 residues. Trimming cost V 8 bases and J 2 bases, with 10 bases left between them. CDR3 bases: TGTGCCAGCGGGTCTTTAGCCTACGAGCAGTACTTC. Translation: CASGSLAYEQYF.

This chain links TRBV27 with TRBJ1-4; 11 bases are shared with TRBD1. The CDR3 runs to 16 residues. Germline loops: CDR1 MNHEY, CDR2 SMNVEV (reference sequence). V lost 3 bases, J lost 8 bases, and 8 bases stayed unmatched. The CDR3 loop reads CASSFGGGQGEEKLFF. DNA for the CDR3: TGTGCCAGCAGTTTTGGGGGGGGACAGGGGGAAGAAAAACTGTTTTTT. The full variable domain, completed using reference TRBV27 and TRBJ1-4, is EAQVTQNPRYLITVTGKKLTVTCSQNMNHEYMSWYRQDPGLGLRQIYYSMNVEVTDKGDVPEGYKVSRKEKRNFPLILESPSPNQTSLYFCASSFGGGQGEEKLFFGSGTQLSVL.

The V and J genes are TRBV6-4 and TRBJ1-6, with D possibly being TRBD1 (5 bases). Germline-derived CDR1 and CDR2 are MRHNA and SNTAGT. The V and J ends lost 6 bases and 0 bases respectively, with 9 bases between them. CDR3 length: 15 residues. The CDR3 reads CASRAGSSYNSPLHF. The CDR3 DNA follows: TGTGCCAGCAGGGCAGGGAGCTCCTATAATTCACCCCTCCACTTT.

The CDR3 region is CASSSLTGGVHNEQFF. The CDR3 DNA reads TGTGCCAGCAGTTCCCTTACGGGGGGCGTACACAATGAGCAGTTCTTC. This chain uses TRBV28 with TRBJ2-1; perhaps TRBD2 as D (7 bases). The CDR3 spans 16 residues. V was trimmed by 4 bases and J by 5 bases, leaving 18 bases between them. The germline V gene encodes CDR1 MDHEN and CDR2 SYDVKM.

V is TRBV18 and J is TRBJ1-1, with 8 nucleotides matching TRBD1. This CDR3 has 16 amino acids. Trimming at V came to 3 bases and at J to 1 base, leaving 7 bases not matched to a gene. Germline V gene lookup returns CDR1 KGHSH and CDR2 LQKENI. CDR3 region: CASSPKTGVSNTEAFF. DNA for the CDR3: TGTGCCAGCTCACCGAAGACAGGGGTTTCGAACACTGAAGCTTTCTTT. Full variable domain (missing parts from reference TRBV18 and TRBJ1-1): NAGVMQNPRHLVRRRGQEARLRCSPMKGHSHVYWYRQLPEEGLKFMVYLQKENIIDESGMPKERFSAEFPKEGPSILRIQQVVRGDSAAYFCASSPKTGVSNTEAFFGQGTRLTVV.

This chain links TRBV28 with TRBJ2-4; D gene ambiguous. The V end was cut by 5 bases, the J end by 0 bases, with 8 bases between. Per germline, CDR1 MDHEN and CDR2 SYDVKM. This CDR3 is built from 14 residues. The CDR3 reads CASSTPLAKNIQYF. The CDR3 coding sequence is TGTGCCAGCAGTACCCCTCTAGCCAAAAACATTCAGTACTTC.

This sequence joins TRBV6-6 and TRBJ1-6; D unclear. CDR1 MNHNY and CDR2 SVGAGI come from the germline V gene (reference sequence). The CDR3 spans 13 residues. V gave up 6 bases and J gave up 5 bases, with 8 bases separating them. As DNA, the CDR3 is TGTGCCAGCAGGGTGACTGATAATTCACCCCTCCACTTT. Translation gives CASRVTDNSPLHF.

The V and J genes are TRBV21-1 and TRBJ1-4; the table's D gene call, TRBD1, was not cross checked with the DNA. TRBV21-1 is listed as a pseudogene. The CDR3 covers 18 residues. This chain's CDR3 is CASSKVVPKHLTNEKLFF. CDR3 coding DNA: TGTGCCAGCAGCAAAGTTGTCCCCAAACACCTAACTAATGAAAAACTGTTTTTT.